Given below is one T cell receptor (beta chain) in context. The data belong to a study of tumor-infiltrating lymphocytes in oesophageal squamous cell carcinoma. TCRdb used MiXCR to reprocess the PCR reads, holding one entry per CDR3 protein. The sample comprises roughly 14,000 distinct CDR3 sequences, under 60% of which are singletons, and around 13% rests with the top ten. CDR3 length: 14 amino acids. Germline V lookup: CDR1 MDHEN, CDR2 SYDVKM. V was trimmed by 8 bases and J by 4 bases, leaving 18 bases between them. The chain uses TRBV28 and TRBJ2-7, with D hard to call. The sequence was collected from a male donor with esophageal squamous cell carcinoma. The sample consisted of blood. CDR3 amino acids: CASSTPGSWYEQYF. The CDR3 nucleotides read TGTGCCAGCTCCACCCCCGGCAGTTGGTACGAGCAGTACTTC.